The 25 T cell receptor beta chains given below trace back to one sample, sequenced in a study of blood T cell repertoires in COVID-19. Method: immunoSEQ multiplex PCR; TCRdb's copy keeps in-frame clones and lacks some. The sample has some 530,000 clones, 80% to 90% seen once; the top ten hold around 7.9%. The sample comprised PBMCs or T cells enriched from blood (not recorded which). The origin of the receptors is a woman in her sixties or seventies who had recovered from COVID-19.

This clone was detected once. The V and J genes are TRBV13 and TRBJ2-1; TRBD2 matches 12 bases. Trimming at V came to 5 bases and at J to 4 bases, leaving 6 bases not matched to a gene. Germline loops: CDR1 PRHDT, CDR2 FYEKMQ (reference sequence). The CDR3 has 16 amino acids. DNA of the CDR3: TGTGCCAGCAGCACGTTGACTAGCGGGGGATACAATGAGCAGTTCTTC. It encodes CASSTLTSGGYNEQFF.

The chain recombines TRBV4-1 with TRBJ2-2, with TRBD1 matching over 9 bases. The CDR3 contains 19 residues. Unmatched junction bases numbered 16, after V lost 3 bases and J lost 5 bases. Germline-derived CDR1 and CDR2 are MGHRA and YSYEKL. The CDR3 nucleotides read TGCGCCAGCAGCCACCCCCGGAGGGCGGGACAGGGACATACCGGGGAGCTGTTTTTT. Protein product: CASSHPRRAGQGHTGELFF.

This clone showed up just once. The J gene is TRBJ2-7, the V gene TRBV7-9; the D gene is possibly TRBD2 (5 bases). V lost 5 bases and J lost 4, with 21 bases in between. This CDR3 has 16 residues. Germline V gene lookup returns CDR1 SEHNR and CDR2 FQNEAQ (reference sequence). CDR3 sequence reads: CASSHTPEGRGYEQYF. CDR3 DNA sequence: TGTGCCAGCAGCCATACTCCCGAGGGCCGAGGTTACGAGCAGTACTTC.

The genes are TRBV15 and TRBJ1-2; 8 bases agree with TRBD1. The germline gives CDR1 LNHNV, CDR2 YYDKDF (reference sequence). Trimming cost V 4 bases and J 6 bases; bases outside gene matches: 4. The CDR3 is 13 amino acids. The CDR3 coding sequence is TGTGCCACCAGCACCGGACAGGGAAATGGCTACACCTTC. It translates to CATSTGQGNGYTF.

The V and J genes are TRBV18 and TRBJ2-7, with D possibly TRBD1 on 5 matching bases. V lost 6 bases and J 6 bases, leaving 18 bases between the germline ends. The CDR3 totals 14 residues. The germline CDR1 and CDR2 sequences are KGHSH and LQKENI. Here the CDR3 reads CASSQIDSEVEQYF. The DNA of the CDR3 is TGTGCCAGCTCCCAAATCGACAGCGAGGTCGAGCAGTACTTC.

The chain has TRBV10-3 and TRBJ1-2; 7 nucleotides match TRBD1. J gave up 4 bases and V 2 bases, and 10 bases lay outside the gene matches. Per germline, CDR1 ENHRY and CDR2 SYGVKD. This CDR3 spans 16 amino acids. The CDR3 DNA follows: TGTGCCATCAGTGAGCTAGGACAGGAATATCTCTATGGCTACACCTTC. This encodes CAISELGQEYLYGYTF.

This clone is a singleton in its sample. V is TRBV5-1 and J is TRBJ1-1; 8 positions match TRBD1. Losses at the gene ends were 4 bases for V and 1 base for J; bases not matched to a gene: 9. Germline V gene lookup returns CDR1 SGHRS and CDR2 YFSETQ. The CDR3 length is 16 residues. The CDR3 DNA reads TGCGCCAGCAGCCCAGGGGGCGCGGGGTCGAACACTGAAGCTTTCTTT. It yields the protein CASSPGGAGSNTEAFF.

CDR3: CASSVGGPGETQYF. Here the CDR3 DNA reads TGTGCCAGCAGCGTAGGGGGCCCCGGAGAGACCCAGTACTTC. The chain carries TRBV9 and TRBJ2-5; D perhaps matches TRBD1 (5 bases). Germline V lookup: CDR1 SGDLS, CDR2 YYNGEE. Trimming stripped 0 bases from V and 4 bases from J, with 10 bases between. The CDR3 is made up of 14 amino acids.

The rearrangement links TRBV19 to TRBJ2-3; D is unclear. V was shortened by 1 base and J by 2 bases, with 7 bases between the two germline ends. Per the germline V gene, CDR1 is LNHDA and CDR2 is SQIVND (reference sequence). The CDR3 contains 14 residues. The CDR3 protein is CASSIGGVTDTQYF. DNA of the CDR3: TGTGCCAGTAGTATAGGCGGCGTCACAGATACGCAGTATTTT.

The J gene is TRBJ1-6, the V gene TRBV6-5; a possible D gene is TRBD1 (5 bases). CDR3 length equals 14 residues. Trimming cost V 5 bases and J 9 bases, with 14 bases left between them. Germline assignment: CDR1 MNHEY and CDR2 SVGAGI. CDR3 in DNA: TGTGCCAGCAGTCTAGGGGTAGTGGGTTCACCCCTCCACTTT. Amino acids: CASSLGVVGSPLHF.

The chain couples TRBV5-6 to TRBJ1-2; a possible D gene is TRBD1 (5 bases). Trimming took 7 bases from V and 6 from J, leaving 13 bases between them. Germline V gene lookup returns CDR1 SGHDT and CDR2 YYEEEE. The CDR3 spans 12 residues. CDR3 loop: CASRGYSNGYTF. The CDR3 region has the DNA TGTGCCAGCCGGGGGTATTCTAATGGCTACACCTTC.

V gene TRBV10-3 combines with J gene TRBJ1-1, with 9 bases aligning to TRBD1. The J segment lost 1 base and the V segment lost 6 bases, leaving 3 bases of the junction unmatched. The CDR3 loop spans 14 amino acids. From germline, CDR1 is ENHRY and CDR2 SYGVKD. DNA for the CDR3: TGTGCCATCAGGAGGACAGGGGAGAACACTGAAGCTTTCTTT. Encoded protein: CAIRRTGENTEAFF.

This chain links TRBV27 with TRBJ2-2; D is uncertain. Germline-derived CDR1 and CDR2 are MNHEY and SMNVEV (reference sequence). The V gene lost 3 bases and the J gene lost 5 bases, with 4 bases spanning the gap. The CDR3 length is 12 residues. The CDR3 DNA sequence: TGTGCCAGCAGTTTCCCAACCGGGGAGCTGTTTTTT. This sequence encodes CASSFPTGELFF.

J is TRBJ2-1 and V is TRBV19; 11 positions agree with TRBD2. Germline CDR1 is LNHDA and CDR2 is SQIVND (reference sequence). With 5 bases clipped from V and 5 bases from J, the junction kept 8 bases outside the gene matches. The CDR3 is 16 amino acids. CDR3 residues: CASSLLLAGANNEQFF. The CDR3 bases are TGTGCCAGTAGTCTGCTACTAGCGGGGGCAAACAATGAGCAGTTCTTC.

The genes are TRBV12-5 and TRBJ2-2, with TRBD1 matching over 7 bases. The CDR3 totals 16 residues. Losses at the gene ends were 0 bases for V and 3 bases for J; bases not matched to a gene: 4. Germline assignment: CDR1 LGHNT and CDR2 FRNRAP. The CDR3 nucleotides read TGTGCTAGTGGTTTGGTACTGGACAGGTACACCGGGGAGCTGTTTTTT. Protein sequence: CASGLVLDRYTGELFF.

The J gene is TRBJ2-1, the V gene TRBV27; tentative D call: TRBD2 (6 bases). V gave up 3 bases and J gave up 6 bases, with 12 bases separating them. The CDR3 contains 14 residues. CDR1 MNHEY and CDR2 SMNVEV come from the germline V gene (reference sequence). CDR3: CASSFGGIPNEQFF. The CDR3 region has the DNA TGTGCCAGCAGTTTTGGGGGGATTCCCAATGAGCAGTTCTTC.

DNA of the CDR3: TGTGCCAGCAGCACAGGATCCATTAGCAATCAGCCCCAGCATTTT. Encoded protein: CASSTGSISNQPQHF. The chain has TRBV5-5 and TRBJ1-5; possible D gene TRBD1, 5 bases. This CDR3 region has 15 residues. Germline CDR1 SGHKS, CDR2 YYEKEE (reference sequence). V lost 4 bases and J lost 0, with 11 bases in between.

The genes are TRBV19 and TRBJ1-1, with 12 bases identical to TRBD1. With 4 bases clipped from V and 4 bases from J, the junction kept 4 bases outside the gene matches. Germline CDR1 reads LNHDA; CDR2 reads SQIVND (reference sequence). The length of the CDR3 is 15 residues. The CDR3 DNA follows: TGTGCCAGTAGTAGGGACAGGGGGCAGAGCACTGAAGCTTTCTTT. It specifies CASSRDRGQSTEAFF.

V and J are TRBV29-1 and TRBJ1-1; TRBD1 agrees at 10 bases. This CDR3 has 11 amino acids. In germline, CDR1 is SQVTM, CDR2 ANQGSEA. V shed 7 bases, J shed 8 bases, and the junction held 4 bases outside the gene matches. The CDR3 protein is CSGDRGYEAFF. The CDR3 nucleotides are TGCAGCGGGGACAGGGGATACGAAGCTTTCTTT.

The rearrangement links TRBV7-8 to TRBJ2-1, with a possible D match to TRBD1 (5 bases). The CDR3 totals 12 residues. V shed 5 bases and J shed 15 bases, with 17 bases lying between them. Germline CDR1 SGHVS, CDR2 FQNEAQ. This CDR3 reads CASSPGQGRLFF. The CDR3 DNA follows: TGTGCCAGCAGCCCCGGGCAGGGAAGGCTGTTCTTC. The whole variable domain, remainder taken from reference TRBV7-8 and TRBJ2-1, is GAGVSQSPRYKVAKRGQDVALRCDPISGHVSLFWYQQALGQGPEFLTYFQNEAQLDKSGLPSDRFFAERPEGSVSTLKIQRTQQEDSAVYLCASSPGQGRLFFGPGTRLTVL.

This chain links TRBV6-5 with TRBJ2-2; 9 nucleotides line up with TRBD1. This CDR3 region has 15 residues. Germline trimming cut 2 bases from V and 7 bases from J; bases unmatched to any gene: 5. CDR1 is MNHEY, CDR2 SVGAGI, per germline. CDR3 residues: CASSYPRTGVGELFF. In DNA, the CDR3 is TGTGCCAGCAGTTACCCCCGGACAGGGGTCGGGGAGCTGTTTTTT.

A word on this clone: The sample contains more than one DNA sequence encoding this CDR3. The CDR3 bases are TGCGCCAGCAGCTTGGCTGGACAGGGATATTCACCCCTCCACTTT. Residues: CASSLAGQGYSPLHF. V is TRBV5-1 and J is TRBJ1-6; 8 nucleotides align to TRBD1. CDR1 is SGHRS, CDR2 YFSETQ, per germline. Trimming took 0 bases from V and 8 from J; bases not matched to a gene: 4. This CDR3 region has 15 residues.

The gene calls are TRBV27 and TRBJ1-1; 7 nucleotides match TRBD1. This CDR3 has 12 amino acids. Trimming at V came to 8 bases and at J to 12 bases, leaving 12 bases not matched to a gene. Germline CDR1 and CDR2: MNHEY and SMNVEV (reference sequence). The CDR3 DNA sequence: TGTGCCAGCCGAGGGGGCGTCAGCGTACCTTTCTTT. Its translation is CASRGGVSVPFF.

The CDR3 loop is CASGSPPGSYGYTF. The CDR3 region has the DNA TGTGCCAGCGGCTCCCCCCCGGGTAGCTATGGCTACACCTTC. V and J are TRBV28 and TRBJ1-2; D remains ambiguous. Germline V gene data show CDR1 as MDHEN and CDR2 as SYDVKM. CDR3 length: 14 amino acids. The V end was cut by 8 bases, the J end by 4 bases, with 17 bases between.

The CDR3 spells CASNSGQGAGWNTGELFF. Written as DNA, the CDR3 is TGCGCCAGCAACTCCGGACAGGGGGCTGGTTGGAACACCGGGGAGCTGTTTTTT. The chain uses TRBV5-1 and TRBJ2-2, with 11 positions matching TRBD1. Germline CDR1 SGHRS, CDR2 YFSETQ. V lost 6 bases and J lost 1; bases outside the gene matches: 11. The CDR3 consists of 18 residues.